This TCR beta chain comes out of a study of OX40 agonist ivuxolimab in advanced cancers. Study details: Patients enrolled in dose escalation were diagnosed with hepatocellular carcinoma, melanoma, renal cell or head and neck cancer. Points from the study as a whole: Blood T cells, both CD4+ and CD8+, expanded clonally by week 6 at 0.1 to 3.0 mg/kg. Researchers did not establish what antigens the expanded peripheral T cells target.

Trimming removed 0 bases from V and 5 bases from J; junction bases left unmatched: 9. The CDR3 has 16 amino acids. Germline V CDR1 and CDR2: WSHSY, SAAADI. A word on this clone: Its antigen is currently unknown.

Data came from immunoSEQ multiplex PCR; TCRdb stores just in-frame clones and leaves some out. The sample shows about 20,000 clones, 85% to 90% of them seen only once. Source: CD4+ or CD8+ T cells sorted from blood, taken in a trial of the OX40 agonist ivuxolimab. The rearrangement links TRBV10-2 to TRBJ2-5; 7 nucleotides agree with TRBD2. The receptor's source is an adult with an advanced solid tumor such as melanoma, head and neck, liver or kidney cancer. The CDR3 DNA reads as TGCGCCAGCAGTGAGTCTGCGTCAGGGCGGGAGGAGACCCAGTACTTC. This gives the protein CASSESASGREETQYF.